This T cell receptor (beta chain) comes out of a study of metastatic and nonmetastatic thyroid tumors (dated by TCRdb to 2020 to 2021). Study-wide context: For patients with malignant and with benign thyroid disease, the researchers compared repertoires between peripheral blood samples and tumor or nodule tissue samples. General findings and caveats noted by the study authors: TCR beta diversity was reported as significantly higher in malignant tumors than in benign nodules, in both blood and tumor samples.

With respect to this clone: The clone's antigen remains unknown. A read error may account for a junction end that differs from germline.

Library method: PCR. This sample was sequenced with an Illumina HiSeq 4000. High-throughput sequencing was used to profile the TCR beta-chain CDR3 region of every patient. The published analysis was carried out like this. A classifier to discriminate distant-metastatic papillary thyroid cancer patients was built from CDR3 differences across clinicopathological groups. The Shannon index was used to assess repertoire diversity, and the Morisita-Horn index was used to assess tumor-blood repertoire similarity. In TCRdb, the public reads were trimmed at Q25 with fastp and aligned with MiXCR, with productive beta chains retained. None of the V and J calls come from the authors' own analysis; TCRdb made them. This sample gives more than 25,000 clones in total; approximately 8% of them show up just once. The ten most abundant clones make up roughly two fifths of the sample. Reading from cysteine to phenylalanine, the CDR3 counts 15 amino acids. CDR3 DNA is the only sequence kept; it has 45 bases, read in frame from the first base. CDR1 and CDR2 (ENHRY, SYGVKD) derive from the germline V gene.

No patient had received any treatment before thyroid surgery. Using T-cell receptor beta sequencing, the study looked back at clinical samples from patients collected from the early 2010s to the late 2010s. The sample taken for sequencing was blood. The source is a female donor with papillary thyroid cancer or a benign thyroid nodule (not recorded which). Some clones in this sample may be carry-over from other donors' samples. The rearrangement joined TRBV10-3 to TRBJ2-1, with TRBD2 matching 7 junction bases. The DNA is TGTGCCATCAGTGTGGGTACTAGCGACTACAATGACCAGTTCTTC. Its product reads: CAISVGTSDYNDQFF.